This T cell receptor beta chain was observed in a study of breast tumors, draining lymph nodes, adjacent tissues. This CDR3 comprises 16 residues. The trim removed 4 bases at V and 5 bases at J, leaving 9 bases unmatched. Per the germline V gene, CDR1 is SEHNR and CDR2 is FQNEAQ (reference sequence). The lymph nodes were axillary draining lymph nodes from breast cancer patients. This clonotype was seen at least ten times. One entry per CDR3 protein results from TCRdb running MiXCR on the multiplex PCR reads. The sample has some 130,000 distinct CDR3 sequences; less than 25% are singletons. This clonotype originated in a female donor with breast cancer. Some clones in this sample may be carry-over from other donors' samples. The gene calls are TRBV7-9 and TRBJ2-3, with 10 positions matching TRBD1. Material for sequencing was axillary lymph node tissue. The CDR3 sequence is CASSSRTGDRGDTQYF. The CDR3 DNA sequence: TGTGCCAGCAGCTCACGAACGGGGGACAGGGGAGATACGCAGTATTTT.